This record covers a single T cell receptor beta chain. Its antigen remains undetermined. Per-base quality was not reported, and no clone a single base away is much larger than it. V gives up 4 bases and J gives up 8 bases, and the segment between their germline ends measures 18 bases. The germline V gene (reference sequence) provides CDR1 SEHNR and CDR2 FQNEAQ. Its CDR3 holds 15 amino acids, cysteine through phenylalanine. Only the CDR3 region is kept as DNA, spanning 45 bases read in frame from base 1. The immunoSEQ Assay, which relies on bias-controlled multiplex PCR amplification of genomic DNA, was used to profile TCRbeta CDR3 regions. The paper's processing steps were these. The absolute abundance of each unique TCRbeta CDR3 region was quantified after sequences were collapsed and filtered. Differential abundance was assessed using a binomial (Fisher-equivalent) model and a beta-binomial model in which time-dependent variance fitted from healthy donors was added. Any clone with fewer than 5 combined templates was excluded, and a clone was called differentially abundant if its Benjamini-Hochberg FDR was below 0.01. Using the form v = (b*log(k)+a)^2, the beta-binomial variance was modeled as a function of the total template count across the two samples. Entries here come from immuneACCESS through TCRdb and include only in-frame sequences with V and J called. Some clones fail to appear in such tables; in the studies checked, an unresolved V gene covers under half of the shortfall, and the cause of the remainder is unknown. For V, J and clone size, that table is used; D and trimming come from the DNA. The sample table lists over 100,000 clones, approximately 90% of them with a count of one. The ten top clones hold 13% to 15% of the sample.

The data are from a study of identifying expanded T cells in peripheral blood (dated by TCRdb to between 2018 and 2020). Study-wide context: Technical replicates were generated by sequencing separate aliquots of the same genomic DNA pool, with four replicates compared pairwise.

No immune events such as infections were documented for the healthy donors during the collection period. Time-dependent variance in a beta-binomial model of T-cell clone differential abundance was calibrated using healthy-donor blood repertoires as a training cohort. The training cohort comprised approximately 10 healthy donors, 3 female and 7 male. Donor ages ranged from about 29 to 65 years, with an average of around 45 years. Whole blood was collected from each healthy donor at three time points spaced about 14 days apart and obtained from a commercial supplier. For immunosequencing, genomic DNA was extracted from whole blood that had not been sorted. General findings and caveats noted by the study authors: Across all healthy-donor time intervals, the beta-binomial model significantly lowered both the number of clones called differentially abundant and the false-positive rate. Variance in clone template counts between approximately 2-week samples significantly increased with total template count across all healthy donors. The binomial model flagged 0.95 to 1.5 differentially abundant clones between technical replicates but around 16 over approximately 2 weeks and approximately 18 over around four weeks. It was expected by the authors that biological variance in healthy repertoires might increase further over much longer intervals, such as months to years.

Recombination connected TRBV7-9 to TRBJ1-3, and the D gene may be TRBD1, 5 bases matching. The specimen was blood. This clonotype originated in a person aged 18-70 years in good health. The CDR3 here reads CASSSDRMAADTIYF. The DNA sequence is as follows: TGTGCCAGCAGCTCTGACAGAATGGCCGCGGACACCATATATTTT. The full variable domain, with segments outside the CDR3 supplied by the reference TRBV7-9 and TRBJ1-3 proteins, appears as DTGVSQNPRHKITKRGQNVTFRCDPISEHNRLYWYRQTLGQGPEFLTYFQNEAQLEKSRLLSDRFSAERPKGSFSTLEIQRTEQGDSAMYLCASSSDRMAADTIYFGEGSWLTVV.